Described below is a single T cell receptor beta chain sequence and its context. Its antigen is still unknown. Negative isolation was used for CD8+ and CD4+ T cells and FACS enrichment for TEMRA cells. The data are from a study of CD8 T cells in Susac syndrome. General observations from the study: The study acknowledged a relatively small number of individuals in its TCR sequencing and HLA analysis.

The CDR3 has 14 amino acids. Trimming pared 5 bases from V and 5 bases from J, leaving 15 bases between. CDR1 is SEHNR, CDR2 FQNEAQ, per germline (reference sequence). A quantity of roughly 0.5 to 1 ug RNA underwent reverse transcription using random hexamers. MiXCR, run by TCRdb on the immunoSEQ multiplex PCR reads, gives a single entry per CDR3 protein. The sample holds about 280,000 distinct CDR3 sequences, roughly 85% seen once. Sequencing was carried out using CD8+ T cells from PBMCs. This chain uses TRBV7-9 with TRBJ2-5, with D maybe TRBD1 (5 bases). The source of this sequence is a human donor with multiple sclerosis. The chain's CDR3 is CASSPPAGWETQYF. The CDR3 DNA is TGTGCCAGCAGCCCCCCCGCAGGGTGGGAGACCCAGTACTTC.